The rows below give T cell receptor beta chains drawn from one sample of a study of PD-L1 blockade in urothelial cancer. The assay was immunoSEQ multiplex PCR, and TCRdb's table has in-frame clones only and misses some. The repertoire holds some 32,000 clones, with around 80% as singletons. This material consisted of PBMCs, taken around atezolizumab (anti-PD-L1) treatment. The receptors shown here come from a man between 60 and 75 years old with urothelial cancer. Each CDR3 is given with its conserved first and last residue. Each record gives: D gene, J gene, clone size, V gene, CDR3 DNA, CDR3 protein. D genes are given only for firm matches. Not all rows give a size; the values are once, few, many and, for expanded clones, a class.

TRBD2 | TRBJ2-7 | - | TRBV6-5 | TGTGCCAGCAGCCCGGGACTAGCGGGTCCCTACGAGCAGTACTTC | CASSPGLAGPYEQYF
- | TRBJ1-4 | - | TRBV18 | TGTGCCAGCTCCCTGTCAGGAAAACTGTTTTTT | CASSLSGKLFF
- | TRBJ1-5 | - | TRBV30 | TGTGCCTGGAACAAGAACAATCAGCCCCAGCATTTT | CAWNKNNQPQHF
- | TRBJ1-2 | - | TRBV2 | TGTGCCAGCACCCTCGGGGGGGCTGGGTATGGCTACACCTTC | CASTLGGAGYGYTF
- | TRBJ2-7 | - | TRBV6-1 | TGTGCCAGCACCGGTTCCTACGAGCAGTACTTC | CASTGSYEQYF
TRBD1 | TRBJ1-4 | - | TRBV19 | TGTGCCAGTGACCACAGGGGGAAGGAACTGTTTTTT | CASDHRGKELFF
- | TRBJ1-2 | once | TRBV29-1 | TGCAGCGTTGAAGTTGGGCCCAGCTATGGCTACACCTTC | CSVEVGPSYGYTF
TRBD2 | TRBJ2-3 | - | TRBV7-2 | TGTGCCAGCAGCTTAGCTTCTAGCGGGGGGGCAGATACGCAGTATTTT | CASSLASSGGADTQYF
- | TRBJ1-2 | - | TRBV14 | TGTGCCAGCGCCTTCGGAGCAGACTATGGCTACACCTTC | CASAFGADYGYTF
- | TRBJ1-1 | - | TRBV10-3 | TGTGCCATCAGTGAGTCGCGGAAGGACACTGAAGCTTTCTTT | CAISESRKDTEAFF
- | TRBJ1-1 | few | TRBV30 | TGTGCCTGGAGATTAGGGGTGTACACTGAAGCTTTCTTT | CAWRLGVYTEAFF
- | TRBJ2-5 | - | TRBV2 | TGTGCCAGCAGCGCACAATTACAAGAGACCCAGTACTTC | CASSAQLQETQYF
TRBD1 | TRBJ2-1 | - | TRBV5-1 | TGCGCCAGCAGCTTGGCCCACAGGGGGCTTGATGAGCAGTTCTTC | CASSLAHRGLDEQFF
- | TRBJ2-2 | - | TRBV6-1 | TGTGCCAGCAGTGTCAGGGGAAGCACCACCGGGGAGCTGTTTTTT | CASSVRGSTTGELFF
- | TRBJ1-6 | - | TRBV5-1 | TGCGCCAGCAGCTTGGGGCCGGGAAGTAATTCACCCCTCCACTTT | CASSLGPGSNSPLHF
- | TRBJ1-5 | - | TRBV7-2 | TGTGCCAGCAGTTTAGTGGCGCAGGGACTCAATCAGCCCCAGCATTTT | CASSLVAQGLNQPQHF
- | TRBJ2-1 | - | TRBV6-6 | TGTGCCAGCAGTTACCGACCCCGGGATGAGCAGTTCTTC | CASSYRPRDEQFF
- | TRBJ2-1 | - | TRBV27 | TGTGCCAGCAGTTTATCCGCCCCAGGAGGGATGGATGAGCAGTTCTTC | CASSLSAPGGMDEQFF
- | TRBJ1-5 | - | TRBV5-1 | TGCGCCAGCAGCTCATACAGGGTGAGTCAGCCCCAGCATTTT | CASSSYRVSQPQHF
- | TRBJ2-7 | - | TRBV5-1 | TGCGCCAGCAGCCTCAGGGGATCCGAGCAGTACTTC | CASSLRGSEQYF
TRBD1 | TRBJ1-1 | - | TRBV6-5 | TGTGCCAGCAGACCCGGGACAGGGGGCGGCACTGAAGCTTTCTTT | CASRPGTGGGTEAFF
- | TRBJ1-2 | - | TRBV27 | TGTGCCAGCAGTTCGTCAAGTCGGGGGACTGCATATGGCTACACCTTC | CASSSSSRGTAYGYTF